What follows is one TCR beta chain and its context. The sample belongs to a study of blood T cell repertoires in COVID-19. For the study at large: The study drew acute and convalescent COVID-19 samples from the United States, Italy and Spain. T cells, B-cell-depleted T cells, or PBMCs supplied cDNA or gDNA.

How the authors handled the data: Estimation of nucleated cell counts relied on the amplification of reference gene primers. Data came from immunoSEQ multiplex PCR; TCRdb stores just in-frame clones and leaves some out. The V and J calls and clone size come from that table; D and trimming were worked out from the DNA. The sample lists 150,000 to 180,000 clones; 75% to 95% were seen once. The CDR3 extends over 18 amino acids. V gave up 4 bases and J gave up 1 base, with 21 bases separating them. From germline, CDR1 is LGHNA and CDR2 YSLEER. The sample comprised peripheral blood. This chain joins TRBV4-3 and TRBJ2-3; the D gene is possibly TRBD1 (8 bases). The TCR originated in a man aged 45 to 65 with acute or convalescent COVID-19. The CDR3 nucleotides are TGCGCCAGCAGCCGAAGACAGGGGAGGGGCATTGGCACAGATACGCAGTATTTT. Translated: CASSRRQGRGIGTDTQYF.